This T cell receptor (beta chain) was found in a study of spatial heterogeneity in lung cancer. This clonotype has ten or more counts. Its antigen is unknown. Time point defined: sample taken at primary tumor resection. No cell sorting; template was whole RNA from tumor, lung tissue or PBMC. A total of fewer than 80 untreated early-stage non-small cell lung cancer patients served as donors. The trim removed 2 bases at V and 5 bases at J, leaving 4 bases unmatched. The CDR3 covers 14 residues. CDR1 is SGHVS and CDR2 is FNYEAQ in the germline V gene. The study, taken as a whole, reports: Blood carried ubiquitous expanded tumor TCRs more at resection than follow-up.

MiXCR, applied by TCRdb to the 5' RACE reads, yields one record per CDR3 protein. Among approximately 21,000 distinct CDR3 sequences listed, approximately 3.3% were seen once. This specimen was PBMCs, taken at surgery. The V and J genes are TRBV7-6 and TRBJ2-7; 9 bases are shared with TRBD2. The sequence derives from a female donor with early-stage non-small cell lung cancer. The CDR3 nucleotides read TGTGCCAGCAGCTTACTAGCGGGAAATCACGAGCAGTACTTC. Translating gives CASSLLAGNHEQYF.